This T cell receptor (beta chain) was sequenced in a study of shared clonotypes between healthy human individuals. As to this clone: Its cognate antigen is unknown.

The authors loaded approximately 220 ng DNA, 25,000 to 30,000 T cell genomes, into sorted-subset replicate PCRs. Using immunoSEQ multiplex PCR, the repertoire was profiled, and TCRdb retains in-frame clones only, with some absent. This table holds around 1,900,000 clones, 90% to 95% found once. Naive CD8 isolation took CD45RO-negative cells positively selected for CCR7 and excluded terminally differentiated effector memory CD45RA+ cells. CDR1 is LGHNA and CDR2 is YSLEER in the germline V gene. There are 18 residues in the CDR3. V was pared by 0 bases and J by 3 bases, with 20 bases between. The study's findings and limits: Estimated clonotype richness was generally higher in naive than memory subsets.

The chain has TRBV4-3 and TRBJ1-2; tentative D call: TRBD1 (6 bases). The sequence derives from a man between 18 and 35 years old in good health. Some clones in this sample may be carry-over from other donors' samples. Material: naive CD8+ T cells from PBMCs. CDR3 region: CASSQDRGAGSTYYGYTF. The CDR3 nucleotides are TGCGCCAGCAGCCAAGACCGGGGGGCAGGGTCCACCTACTATGGCTACACCTTC.